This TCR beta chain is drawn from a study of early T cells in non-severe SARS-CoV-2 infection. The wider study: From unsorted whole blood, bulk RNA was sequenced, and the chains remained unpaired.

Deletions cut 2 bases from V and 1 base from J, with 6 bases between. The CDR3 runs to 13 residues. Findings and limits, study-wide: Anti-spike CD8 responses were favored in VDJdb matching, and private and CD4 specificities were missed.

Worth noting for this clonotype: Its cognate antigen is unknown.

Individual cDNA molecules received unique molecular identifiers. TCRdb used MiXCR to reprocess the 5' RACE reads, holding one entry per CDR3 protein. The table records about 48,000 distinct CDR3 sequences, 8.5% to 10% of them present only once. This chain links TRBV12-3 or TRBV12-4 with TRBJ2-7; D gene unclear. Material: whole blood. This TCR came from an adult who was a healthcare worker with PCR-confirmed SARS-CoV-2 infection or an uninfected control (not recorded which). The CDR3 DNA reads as TGTGCCAGCAGTTTAAGGCGGTCCTACGAGCAGTACTTC. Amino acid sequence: CASSLRRSYEQYF.